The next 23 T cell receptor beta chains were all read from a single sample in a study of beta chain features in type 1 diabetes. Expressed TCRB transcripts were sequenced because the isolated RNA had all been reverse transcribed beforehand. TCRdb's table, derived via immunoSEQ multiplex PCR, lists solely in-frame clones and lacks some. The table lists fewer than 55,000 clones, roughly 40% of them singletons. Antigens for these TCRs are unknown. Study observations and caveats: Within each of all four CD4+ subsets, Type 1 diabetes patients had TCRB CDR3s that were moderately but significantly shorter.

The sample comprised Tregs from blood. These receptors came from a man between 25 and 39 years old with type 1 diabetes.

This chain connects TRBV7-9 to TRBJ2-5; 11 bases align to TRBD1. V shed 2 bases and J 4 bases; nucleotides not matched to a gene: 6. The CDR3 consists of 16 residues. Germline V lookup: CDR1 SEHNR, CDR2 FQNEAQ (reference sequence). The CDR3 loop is CASSLRTGGWGETQYF. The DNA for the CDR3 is TGTGCCAGCAGCTTAAGGACAGGGGGCTGGGGAGAGACCCAGTACTTC.

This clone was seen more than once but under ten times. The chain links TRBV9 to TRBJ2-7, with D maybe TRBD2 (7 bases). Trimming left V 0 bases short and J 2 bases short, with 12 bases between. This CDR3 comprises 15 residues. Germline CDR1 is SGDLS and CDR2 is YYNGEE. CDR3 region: CASSVVGEGAYEQYF. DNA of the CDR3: TGTGCCAGCAGCGTAGTGGGGGAGGGGGCCTACGAGCAGTACTTC.

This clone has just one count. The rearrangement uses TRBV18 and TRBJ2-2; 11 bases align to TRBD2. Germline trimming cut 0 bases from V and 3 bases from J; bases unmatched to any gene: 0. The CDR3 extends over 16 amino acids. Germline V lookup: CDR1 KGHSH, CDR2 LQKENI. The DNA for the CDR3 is TGTGCCAGCTCACCACCTAGCGGGAGGGACACCGGGGAGCTGTTTTTT. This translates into CASSPPSGRDTGELFF.

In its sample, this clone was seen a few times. The CDR3 reads CASSFARAGGTEAFF. The CDR3, as DNA: TGTGCCAGCAGTTTTGCGAGGGCCGGGGGCACTGAAGCTTTCTTT. The chain couples TRBV28 to TRBJ1-1; D might be TRBD1 (5 bases). CDR3 size: 15 residues. Germline CDR1 reads MDHEN; CDR2 reads SYDVKM. Deletions cut 3 bases from V and 4 bases from J, with 15 bases between.

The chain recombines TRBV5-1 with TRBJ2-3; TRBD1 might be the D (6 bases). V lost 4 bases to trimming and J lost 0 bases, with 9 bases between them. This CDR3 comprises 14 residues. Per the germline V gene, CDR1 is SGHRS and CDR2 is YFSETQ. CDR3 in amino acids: CASSAGQSTDTQYF. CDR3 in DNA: TGCGCCAGCAGCGCCGGACAGAGCACAGATACGCAGTATTTT.

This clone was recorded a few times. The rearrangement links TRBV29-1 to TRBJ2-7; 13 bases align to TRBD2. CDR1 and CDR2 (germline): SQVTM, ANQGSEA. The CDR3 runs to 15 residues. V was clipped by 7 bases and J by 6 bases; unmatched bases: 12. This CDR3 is CSAGGTSGTALEQYF. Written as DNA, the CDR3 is TGCAGCGCCGGGGGGACTAGCGGGACCGCCCTCGAGCAGTACTTC.

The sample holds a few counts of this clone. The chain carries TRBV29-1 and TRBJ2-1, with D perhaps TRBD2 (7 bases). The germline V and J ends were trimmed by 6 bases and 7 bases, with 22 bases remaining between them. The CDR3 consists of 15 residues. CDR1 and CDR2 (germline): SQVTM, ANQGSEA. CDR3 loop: CSVSRGAGTQNEQFF. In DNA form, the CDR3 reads TGCAGCGTCTCACGGGGGGCCGGGACCCAAAATGAGCAGTTCTTC.

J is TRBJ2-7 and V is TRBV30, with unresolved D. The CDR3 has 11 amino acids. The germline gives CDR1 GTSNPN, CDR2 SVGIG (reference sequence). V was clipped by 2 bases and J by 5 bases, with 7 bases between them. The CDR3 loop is CAWSSRNEQYF. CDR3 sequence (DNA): TGTGCCTGGAGTTCGCGCAACGAGCAGTACTTC. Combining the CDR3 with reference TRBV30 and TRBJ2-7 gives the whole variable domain SQTIHQWPATLVQPVGSPLSLECTVEGTSNPNLYWYRQAAGRGLQLLFYSVGIGQISSEVPQNLSASRPQDRQFILSSKKLLLSDSGFYLCAWSSRNEQYFGPGTRLTVT.

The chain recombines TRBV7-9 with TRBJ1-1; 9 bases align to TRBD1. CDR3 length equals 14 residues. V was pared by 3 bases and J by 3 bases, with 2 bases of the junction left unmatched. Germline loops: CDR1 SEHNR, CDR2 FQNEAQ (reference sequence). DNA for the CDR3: TGTGCCAGCAGCTTGAGGACAGGGGACACTGAAGCTTTCTTT. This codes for CASSLRTGDTEAFF.

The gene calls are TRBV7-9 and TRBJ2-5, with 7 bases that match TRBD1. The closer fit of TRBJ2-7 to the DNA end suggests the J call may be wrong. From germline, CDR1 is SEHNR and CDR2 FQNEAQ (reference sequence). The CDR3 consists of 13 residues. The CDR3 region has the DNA TGTGCCAGCAGCCGAGGGGGCCTCTACGAGCAGTACTTC. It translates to CASSRGGLYEQYF.

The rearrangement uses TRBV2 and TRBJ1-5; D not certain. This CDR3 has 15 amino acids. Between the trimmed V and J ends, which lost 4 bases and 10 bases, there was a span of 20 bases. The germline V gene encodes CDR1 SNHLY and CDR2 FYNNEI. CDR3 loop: CASSVNTQASLPQHF. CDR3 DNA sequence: TGTGCCAGCAGTGTCAATACCCAGGCCAGTCTACCCCAGCATTTT.

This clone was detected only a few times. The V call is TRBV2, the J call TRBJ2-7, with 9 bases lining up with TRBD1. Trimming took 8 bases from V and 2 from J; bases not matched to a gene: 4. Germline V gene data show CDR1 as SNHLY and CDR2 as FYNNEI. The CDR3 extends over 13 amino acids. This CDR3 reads CASRTGAPYEQYF. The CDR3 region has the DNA TGTGCCAGCCGGACAGGGGCCCCCTACGAGCAGTACTTC.

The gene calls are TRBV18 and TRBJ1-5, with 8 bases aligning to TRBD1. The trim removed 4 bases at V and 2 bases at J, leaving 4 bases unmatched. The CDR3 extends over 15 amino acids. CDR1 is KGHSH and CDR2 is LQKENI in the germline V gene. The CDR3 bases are TGTGCCAGCTCACTGACAGGGGACGGCAATCAGCCCCAGCATTTT. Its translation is CASSLTGDGNQPQHF.

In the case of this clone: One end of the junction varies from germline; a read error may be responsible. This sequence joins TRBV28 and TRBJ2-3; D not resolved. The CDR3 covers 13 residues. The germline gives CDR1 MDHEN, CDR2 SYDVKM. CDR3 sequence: CASRTVDTDTQCF. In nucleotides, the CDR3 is TGTGCCAGCCGTACCGTTGACACAGATACGCAGTGTTTT.

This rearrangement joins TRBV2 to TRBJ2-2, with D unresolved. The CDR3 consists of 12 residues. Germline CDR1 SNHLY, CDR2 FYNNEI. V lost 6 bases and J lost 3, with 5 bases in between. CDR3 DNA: TGTGCCAGCAGCCGGGACACCGGGGAGCTGTTTTTT. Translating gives CASSRDTGELFF. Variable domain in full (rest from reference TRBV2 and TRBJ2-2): EPEVTQTPSHQVTQMGQEVILRCVPISNHLYFYWYRQILGQKVEFLVSFYNNEISEKSEIFDDQFSVERPDGSNFTLKIRSTKLEDSAMYFCASSRDTGELFFGEGSRLTVL.

Here the CDR3 reads CASTTDRVEAKNIQYF. The CDR3 DNA is TGCGCCAGCACCACTGACAGGGTTGAGGCCAAAAACATTCAGTACTTC. The J gene is TRBJ2-4, the V gene TRBV23-1, with 7 nucleotides matching TRBD1. TRBV23-1 has ORF status, its function being uncertain. This CDR3 contains 16 residues. V lost 7 bases, J lost 1 base, and 10 bases stayed unmatched.

The CDR3 DNA sequence: TGTGCCAGCAGTTTTGCGGCTAGCGGGAGCTCCTACAATGAGCAGTTCTTC. It is translated as CASSFAASGSSYNEQFF. V usage is TRBV28 and J usage is TRBJ2-1, with 10 bases fitting TRBD2. The V and J ends lost 3 bases and 0 bases, in that order; junction bases with no gene match: 5. This CDR3 has 17 amino acids. CDR1 is MDHEN and CDR2 is SYDVKM in the germline V gene.

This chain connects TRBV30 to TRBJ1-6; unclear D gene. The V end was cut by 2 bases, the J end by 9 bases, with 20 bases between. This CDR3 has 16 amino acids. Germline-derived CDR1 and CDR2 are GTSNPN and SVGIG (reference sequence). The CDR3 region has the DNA TGTGCCTGGAGTTTAGTATCCTTTGCGGCCGGTTCACCCCTCCACTTT. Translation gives CAWSLVSFAAGSPLHF. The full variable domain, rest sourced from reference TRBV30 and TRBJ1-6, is SQTIHQWPATLVQPVGSPLSLECTVEGTSNPNLYWYRQAAGRGLQLLFYSVGIGQISSEVPQNLSASRPQDRQFILSSKKLLLSDSGFYLCAWSLVSFAAGSPLHFGNGTRLTVT.

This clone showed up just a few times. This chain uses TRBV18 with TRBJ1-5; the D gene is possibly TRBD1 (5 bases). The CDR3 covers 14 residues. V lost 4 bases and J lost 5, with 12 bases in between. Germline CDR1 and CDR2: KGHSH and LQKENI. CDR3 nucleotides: TGTGCCAGCTCACTATCGGGAGGGGATCAGCCCCAGCATTTT. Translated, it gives CASSLSGGDQPQHF.

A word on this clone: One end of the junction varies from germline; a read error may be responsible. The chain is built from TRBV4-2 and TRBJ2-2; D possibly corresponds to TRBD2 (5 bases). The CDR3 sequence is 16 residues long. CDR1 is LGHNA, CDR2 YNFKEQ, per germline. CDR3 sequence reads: CASSQEMGARTRELFF. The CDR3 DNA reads TGTGCCAGCAGCCAAGAGATGGGAGCGCGCACCCGGGAGCTGTTTTTT.

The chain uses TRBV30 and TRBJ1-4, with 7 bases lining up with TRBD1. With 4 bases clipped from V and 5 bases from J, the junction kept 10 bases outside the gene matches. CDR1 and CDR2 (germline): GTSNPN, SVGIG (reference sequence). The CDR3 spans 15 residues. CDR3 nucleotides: TGTGCCTGGACACAGGGGAGTGACCCAAATGAAAAACTGTTTTTT. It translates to CAWTQGSDPNEKLFF.

This CDR3 reads CASSWGWGQGPYNEQFF. DNA for the CDR3: TGTGCCAGCAGTTGGGGCTGGGGTCAGGGGCCCTACAATGAGCAGTTCTTC. The chain combines TRBV28 with TRBJ2-1; maybe TRBD1 (6 bases). Deletions cut 4 bases from V and 2 bases from J, with 18 bases between. CDR1 MDHEN and CDR2 SYDVKM come from the germline V gene. This CDR3 has 17 amino acids.

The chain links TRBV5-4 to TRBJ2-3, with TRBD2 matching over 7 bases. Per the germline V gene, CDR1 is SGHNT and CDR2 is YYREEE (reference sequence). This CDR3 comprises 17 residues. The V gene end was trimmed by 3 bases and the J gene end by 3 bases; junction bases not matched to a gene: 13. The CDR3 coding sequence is TGTGCCAGCAGCTCCGGTTCGGGGCTAGCGGAGACAGATACGCAGTATTTT. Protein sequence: CASSSGSGLAETDTQYF.